The 17 T cell receptor beta chains below all came from one sample that was sequenced in a study of blood T cell repertoires in COVID-19. Profiling relied on immunoSEQ multiplex PCR, and the TCRdb table lists in-frame clones only, not all of them. The repertoire includes over 40,000 clones, more than 70% of them detected once, and over 3.5% sits in the top ten. The specimen was peripheral blood. These receptors all stem from a man aged 80 or over with active COVID-19.

The chain carries TRBV5-1 and TRBJ2-2, with D hard to call. The CDR3 is 14 amino acids. V lost 4 bases to trimming and J lost 1 base, with 8 bases between them. The germline V gene has CDR1 SGHRS and CDR2 YFSETQ. The CDR3 DNA reads TGCGCCAGCAGCCCCGGAGAGAACACCGGGGAGCTGTTTTTT. Translating it yields CASSPGENTGELFF.

The CDR3 bases are TGCGCCAGCAGCTCAACGACAGAGCTTGATGGCTACACCTTC. The encoded protein is CASSSTTELDGYTF. V usage is TRBV5-1 and J usage is TRBJ1-2; D is possibly TRBD1 (5 bases). The CDR3 spans 14 residues. Trimming pared 3 bases from V and 6 bases from J, leaving 15 bases between. Germline V lookup: CDR1 SGHRS, CDR2 YFSETQ.

The chain is built from TRBV18 and TRBJ2-7, with a tentative D call TRBD1 (6 bases). This CDR3 is 14 amino acids long. Between the trimmed V and J ends, which lost 3 bases and 0 bases, there was a span of 9 bases. CDR1 is KGHSH and CDR2 is LQKENI in the germline V gene. Written as DNA, the CDR3 is TGTGCCAGCTCACCTGGACAGCCCTCCTACGAGCAGTACTTC. Residues: CASSPGQPSYEQYF.

The CDR3 loop is CATSREGGLAVTYEQYF. The CDR3 DNA is TGTGCCACCAGCAGAGAAGGGGGACTAGCGGTCACCTACGAGCAGTACTTC. The chain has TRBV15 and TRBJ2-7; 11 bases match TRBD2. The CDR3 is 17 amino acids. The germline gives CDR1 LNHNV, CDR2 YYDKDF (reference sequence). J was trimmed by 2 bases and V by 0 bases; bases with no gene match: 6.

The table lists this clone with a count of one. This chain uses TRBV20-1 with TRBJ2-5, with 9 nucleotides matching TRBD2. This CDR3 is built from 16 residues. Germline V gives CDR1 DFQATT, CDR2 SNEGSKA (reference sequence). Trimming removed 3 bases from V and 1 base from J; junction bases left unmatched: 9. The CDR3 here is CSASAKAGGLQETQYF. As DNA, the CDR3 is TGCAGTGCTAGTGCTAAGGCGGGAGGGCTCCAAGAGACCCAGTACTTC.

The chain is built from TRBV4-3 and TRBJ2-7; 7 bases map to TRBD1. This CDR3 is 15 amino acids long. The ends lost 2 bases at V and 3 bases at J; junction bases unmatched: 7. Germline loops: CDR1 LGHNA, CDR2 YSLEER. CDR3 sequence: CASSQTTGKYYEQYF. The CDR3 region has the DNA TGCGCCAGCAGCCAAACGACAGGGAAGTACTACGAGCAGTACTTC.

CDR3 loop: CASGSSGQPQHF. DNA for the CDR3: TGTGCCAGCGGCTCCTCCGGGCAGCCCCAGCATTTT. The chain employs TRBV27 and TRBJ1-5; D gene uncertain. The germline V and J ends were trimmed by 8 bases and 7 bases, with 12 bases remaining between them. This CDR3 region has 12 residues. Germline-derived CDR1 and CDR2 are MNHEY and SMNVEV (reference sequence).

This clone appeared once. The rearrangement joins TRBV24-1 to TRBJ1-4, with 8 bases aligning to TRBD1. CDR1 is KGHDR and CDR2 is SFDVKD in the germline V gene. V lost 3 bases to trimming and J lost 7 bases; unmatched junction nucleotides: 6. The CDR3 is 15 amino acids. Here the CDR3 reads CATSDPGQGGEKLFF. The CDR3 bases are TGTGCCACCAGTGATCCTGGACAGGGAGGTGAAAAACTGTTTTTT.

This clone was counted between two and nine times. The gene calls are TRBV4-2 and TRBJ1-5, with 7 bases fitting TRBD1. J was trimmed by 3 bases and V by 0 bases; bases with no gene match: 11. The CDR3 loop spans 18 amino acids. Germline values: CDR1 LGHNA, CDR2 YNFKEQ. This CDR3 reads CASSQDHGAGGLNQPQHF. The DNA for the CDR3 is TGTGCCAGCAGCCAAGATCATGGGGCAGGGGGTCTCAATCAGCCCCAGCATTTT.

The V gene is TRBV19, the J gene TRBJ2-3; 8 nucleotides agree with TRBD2. The CDR3 sequence is 15 residues long. V shed 7 bases and J 5 bases; nucleotides not matched to a gene: 11. Germline CDR1 LNHDA, CDR2 SQIVND (reference sequence). CDR3 sequence (DNA): TGTGCCAGTACCCCTGACGGGGGGGCTGGAGATACGCAGTATTTT. Amino acids: CASTPDGGAGDTQYF. Combining the CDR3 with reference TRBV19 and TRBJ2-3 gives the whole variable domain DGGITQSPKYLFRKEGQNVTLSCEQNLNHDAMYWYRQDPGQGLRLIYYSQIVNDFQKGDIAEGYSVSREKKESFPLTVTSAQKNPTAFYLCASTPDGGAGDTQYFGPGTRLTVL.

The chain is built from TRBV23-1 and TRBJ1-4; 9 bases line up with TRBD1. TRBV23-1 is designated an ORF whose function remains uncertain. J gave up 8 bases and V 0 bases, and 19 bases lay outside the gene matches. The CDR3 sequence is 20 residues long. The CDR3 spells CASSQSSRGDREISHEKLFF. CDR3 in DNA: TGCGCCAGCAGTCAATCGAGTAGGGGGGACAGGGAAATAAGCCACGAAAAACTGTTTTTT.

V and J are TRBV19 and TRBJ1-1, with 7 bases matching TRBD1. This CDR3 has 15 amino acids. Unmatched junction bases numbered 10, after V lost 5 bases and J lost 4 bases. Germline V gene sequence: CDR1 LNHDA, CDR2 SQIVND (reference sequence). CDR3 in amino acids: CASSPRGQLGTEAFF. As DNA, the CDR3 is TGTGCCAGTAGTCCGAGGGGACAGTTAGGCACTGAAGCTTTCTTT.

The chain uses TRBV18 and TRBJ1-5; no reliable D call. V lost 3 bases, J lost 5 bases, and 8 bases lay in between. Per the germline V gene, CDR1 is KGHSH and CDR2 is LQKENI. The CDR3 is 13 amino acids. This chain's CDR3 is CASSPREDQPQHF. The CDR3 nucleotides read TGTGCCAGCTCACCTCGTGAGGATCAGCCCCAGCATTTT.

The rearrangement links TRBV11-3 to TRBJ2-2; 7 bases map to TRBD2. The CDR3 is 14 amino acids. Germline lookup yields CDR1 SGHNT and CDR2 YENEEA. J lost 9 bases, V lost 5 bases, and 9 bases had no gene match. The CDR3 spells CASSRTSEARELFF. The CDR3 bases are TGTGCCAGCAGCCGGACTAGTGAAGCGAGGGAGCTGTTTTTT.

J is TRBJ2-7 and V is TRBV3-1 (or the pseudogene TRBV3-2); 8 bases are a match to TRBD1. With V trimmed by 5 bases and J by 2 bases, 5 bases remained unmatched. CDR3 length: 14 residues. Looked up from germline, CDR1 is LGHDT and CDR2 is YNNKEL (reference sequence). The DNA of the CDR3 is TGTGCCAGCAGCGGAAACAGGGGGACCTACGAGCAGTACTTC. Translating gives CASSGNRGTYEQYF.

The CDR3 loop reads CASSYTGGRTDTQYF. CDR3 in DNA: TGCGCCAGCAGCTATACCGGGGGGCGCACAGATACGCAGTATTTT. J is TRBJ2-3 and V is TRBV5-1; tentative D call: TRBD2 (7 bases). V was trimmed by 3 bases and J by 1 base, leaving 12 bases between them. The CDR3 extends over 15 amino acids. The germline CDR1 and CDR2 sequences are SGHRS and YFSETQ.

The chain combines TRBV5-1 with TRBJ1-4; no clear D. The CDR3 contains 14 residues. Germline lookup yields CDR1 SGHRS and CDR2 YFSETQ. V dropped 3 bases and J dropped 3 bases, with 9 bases sitting between them. CDR3 DNA: TGCGCCAGCAGCTCTCAGGCCCCTAATGAAAAACTGTTTTTT. Amino acid sequence: CASSSQAPNEKLFF. Filled out from reference TRBV5-1 and TRBJ1-4, the complete variable domain reads KAGVTQTPRYLIKTRGQQVTLSCSPISGHRSVSWYQQTPGQGLQFLFEYFSETQRNKGNFPGRFSGRQFSNSRSEMNVSTLELGDSALYLCASSSQAPNEKLFFGSGTQLSVL.